What follows are 10 T cell receptor beta chains derived from one specimen sequenced in a study of T cell responses to AZD1222 COVID-19 vaccine. TCRdb keeps only in-frame clones here, not all; method: immunoSEQ multiplex PCR. The sample consists of 130,000 to 150,000 clones, about 90% of them appearing once. This sample comprised peripheral blood, obtained on day 0 of AZD1222 vaccination. The receptors come from an adult in good health.

The genes are TRBV4-2 and TRBJ2-1; TRBD2 matches at 14 bases. The trim removed 0 bases at V and 7 bases at J, leaving 5 bases unmatched. CDR1 is LGHNA and CDR2 is YNFKEQ in the germline V gene. The CDR3 runs to 17 residues. The DNA of the CDR3 is TGTGCCAGCAGCCAAGAACCGGGACTAGCGGGAGTTAATGAGCAGTTCTTC. Its translation is CASSQEPGLAGVNEQFF.

The chain employs TRBV28 and TRBJ2-5, with D hard to call. CDR1 is MDHEN and CDR2 is SYDVKM in the germline V gene. Deletions cut 8 bases from V and 2 bases from J, with 24 bases between. The CDR3 is made up of 17 amino acids. CDR3 protein: CASRALGRSVFQETQYF. The CDR3 region has the DNA TGTGCCAGCCGGGCGCTCGGGCGCTCTGTTTTTCAAGAGACCCAGTACTTC.

The rearrangement joins TRBV19 to TRBJ1-2, with 8 bases fitting TRBD1. V lost 6 bases, J lost 8 bases, and 5 bases stayed unmatched. Germline V gene lookup returns CDR1 LNHDA and CDR2 SQIVND (reference sequence). The length of the CDR3 is 12 residues. The CDR3 is CASSNRDRGYTF. The CDR3 DNA follows: TGTGCCAGTAGCAACCGGGACAGGGGCTACACCTTC.

The chain combines TRBV9 with TRBJ1-3; D is ambiguous. Between the trimmed V and J ends, which lost 5 bases and 0 bases, there was a span of 15 bases. The CDR3 runs 16 residues. The V gene's germline CDR1 is SGDLS and CDR2 YYNGEE. The CDR3 spells CASSRDMLSSGNTIYF. The CDR3 DNA reads as TGTGCCAGCAGTCGAGACATGCTGAGCTCTGGAAACACCATATATTTT.

The chain is built from TRBV28 and TRBJ2-1; D gene ambiguous. The CDR3 is 16 residues long. The V end was cut by 6 bases, the J end by 0 bases, with 15 bases between. Per germline, CDR1 MDHEN and CDR2 SYDVKM. CDR3 sequence (DNA): TGTGCCAGCAGGAATCCGGATCGGAGCTCCTACAATGAGCAGTTCTTC. Translation: CASRNPDRSSYNEQFF. Full variable domain (rest looked up from reference TRBV28 and TRBJ2-1): DVKVTQSSRYLVKRTGEKVFLECVQDMDHENMFWYRQDPGLGLRLIYFSYDVKMKEKGDIPEGYSVSREKKERFSLILESASTNQTSMYLCASRNPDRSSYNEQFFGPGTRLTVL.

This chain uses TRBV11-3 with TRBJ2-1; TRBD2 matches at 10 bases. This CDR3 contains 15 residues. CDR1 is SGHNT and CDR2 is YENEEA in the germline V gene. Trimming removed 1 base from V and 7 bases from J; junction bases left unmatched: 4. The CDR3 spells CASSLGASGSNEQFF. The CDR3 DNA sequence: TGTGCCAGCAGCTTAGGGGCTAGCGGGAGTAATGAGCAGTTCTTC. Filled out from reference TRBV11-3 and TRBJ2-1, the complete variable domain reads EAGVVQSPRYKIIEKKQPVAFWCNPISGHNTLYWYLQNLGQGPELLIRYENEEAVDDSQLPKDRFSAERLKGVDSTLKIQPAELGDSAVYLCASSLGASGSNEQFFGPGTRLTVL.

The chain links TRBV7-2 to TRBJ1-3; tentative D call: TRBD1 (6 bases). There are 14 residues in the CDR3. Between the trimmed V and J ends, which lost 5 bases and 4 bases, there was a span of 12 bases. Germline-derived CDR1 and CDR2 are SGHTA and FQGNSA. For the CDR3, the DNA is TGTGCCAGCAGCCCAGGGGAAACCGGAAACACCATATATTTT. Its translation is CASSPGETGNTIYF.

The sample holds a few counts of this clone. This chain uses TRBV4-2 with TRBJ2-1, with D maybe TRBD2 (6 bases). This CDR3 has 15 amino acids. V lost 0 bases, J lost 6 bases, and 12 bases lay in between. CDR1 LGHNA and CDR2 YNFKEQ come from the germline V gene. The CDR3 spells CASSQERGQGNEQFF. The CDR3 nucleotides read TGTGCCAGCAGCCAAGAGCGGGGTCAGGGCAATGAGCAGTTCTTC.

J is TRBJ1-2 and V is TRBV7-2; the D gene is possibly TRBD1 (6 bases). The CDR3 has 17 amino acids. From germline, CDR1 is SGHTA and CDR2 FQGNSA. With 0 bases removed from V and 5 bases from J, the gap between germline ends came to 19 bases. As DNA, the CDR3 is TGTGCCAGCAGCTTAGCGGGCCCGGGGGCCCCTCCTTATGGCTACACCTTC. The encoded protein is CASSLAGPGAPPYGYTF.

The J gene is TRBJ1-6, the V gene TRBV4-1; 7 nucleotides align to TRBD1. The germline gives CDR1 MGHRA, CDR2 YSYEKL. CDR3 length: 17 amino acids. The ends lost 0 bases at V and 5 bases at J; junction bases unmatched: 7. The CDR3 region has the DNA TGCGCCAGCAGCCAAGATGGGGACAGCGGGCATAATTCACCCCTCCACTTT. Translation: CASSQDGDSGHNSPLHF.